The rows below give T cell receptor beta chains drawn from one sample of a study of shared clonotypes between healthy human individuals. Using immunoSEQ multiplex PCR, the repertoire was profiled, and TCRdb retains in-frame clones only, with some absent. The sample lists about 700,000 clones, roughly nine tenths occurring once. Sequenced input: naive CD8+ T cells sorted from blood. These receptors were collected from a young man in good health. The CDR3 runs from the conserved cysteine through the conserved F or W. A D gene is named only where the DNA matches it firmly. Rows may omit the clone size; those that give it use once, few, many or a size class.

.	TRBJ2-3	TRBV7-8	.	CASSQKTTVVQYF	TGTGCCAGCAGCCAAAAGACGACTGTCGTGCAGTATTTT
TRBD1	TRBJ1-2	TRBV7-9	many	CASSLARQGFYGYTF	TGTGCCAGCAGCTTAGCCCGACAGGGATTCTATGGCTACACCTTC
.	TRBJ2-1	TRBV6-5	.	CASSYGEIQFF	TGTGCCAGCAGTTACGGGGAGATTCAGTTCTTC
.	TRBJ1-5	TRBV4-1	.	CASSQTGSGNQPQHF	TGCGCCAGCAGCCAAACAGGATCCGGCAATCAGCCCCAGCATTTT
TRBD2	TRBJ2-3	TRBV13	once	CASSSYLAGEGDTQYF	TGTGCCAGCAGCTCATACCTAGCGGGAGAGGGGGATACGCAGTATTTT
.	TRBJ1-4	TRBV7-9	.	CASSTGTKLLGLFF	TGTGCCAGCAGCACCGGGACCAAGCTTTTGGGACTGTTTTTT
TRBD1	TRBJ1-4	TRBV5-1	.	CASSLGDRATNEKLFF	TGCGCCAGCAGCTTGGGGGACAGGGCAACTAATGAAAAACTGTTTTTT
.	TRBJ2-3	TRBV29-1	.	CSVGFASLHSTDTQYF	TGCAGCGTTGGGTTCGCCAGCCTCCATAGCACAGATACGCAGTATTTT
TRBD1	TRBJ2-3	TRBV2	.	CASSTDRGRLDDTQYF	TGTGCCAGCAGTACGGACAGGGGGCGTTTGGACGATACGCAGTATTTT
TRBD1	TRBJ2-7	TRBV18	.	CASSPSVRDRAFRFEQYF	TGTGCCAGCTCACCATCGGTGAGGGACAGAGCCTTCCGGTTCGAGCAGTACTTC
TRBD1	TRBJ2-7	TRBV9	.	CASSDGTGASYEQYF	TGTGCCAGCAGCGACGGGACAGGGGCTTCCTACGAGCAGTACTTC
.	TRBJ2-1	TRBV29-1	.	CSVESNNEQFF	TGCAGCGTTGAATCTAACAATGAGCAGTTCTTC
.	TRBJ2-3	TRBV10-1	.	CASSPGGGRPHTDTQYF	TGCGCCAGCAGTCCGGGTGGAGGTCGTCCTCACACAGATACGCAGTATTTT
TRBD1	TRBJ2-7	TRBV4-3	.	CASSFGQGASYEQYF	TGCGCCAGCAGCTTCGGACAGGGGGCTAGTTACGAGCAGTACTTC
TRBD1	TRBJ2-4	TRBV28	once	CASSSQGQGAHGSKNIQYF	TGTGCCAGCAGTTCCCAGGGACAGGGGGCGCATGGATCCAAAAACATTCAGTACTTC
TRBD2	TRBJ2-3	TRBV10-3	.	CAIRLAGSTDTQYF	TGTGCCATCAGACTAGCGGGTAGCACAGATACGCAGTATTTT
TRBD1	TRBJ2-1	TRBV7-3	.	CASSLNPSRGSSYNEQFF	TGTGCCAGCAGCTTAAATCCCAGCAGGGGGAGCTCCTACAATGAGCAGTTCTTC
.	TRBJ2-3	TRBV9	.	CASSVDRASDTQYF	TGTGCCAGCAGCGTAGACAGGGCGTCCGATACGCAGTATTTT
.	TRBJ1-5	TRBV27	.	CASSLSDRGNQPQHF	TGTGCCAGCAGTTTGTCCGACAGAGGCAATCAGCCCCAGCATTTT
.	TRBJ1-1	TRBV19	.	CASIRQTMNTEAFF	TGTGCCAGTATAAGGCAGACAATGAATACTGAAGCTTTCTTT
.	TRBJ2-7	TRBV11-2	.	CASSLGPFGGQSSYEQYF	TGTGCCAGCAGCTTAGGCCCATTTGGGGGACAAAGCTCCTACGAGCAGTACTTC
.	TRBJ2-1	TRBV27	.	CASSDIITAAREQFF	TGTGCCAGCAGTGATATTATCACCGCAGCGAGAGAGCAGTTCTTC
.	TRBJ1-2	TRBV5-1	.	CASSFNPGYGYTF	TGCGCCAGCAGCTTCAACCCGGGCTATGGCTACACCTTC
.	TRBJ1-5	TRBV6-5	once	CASSYIGGQPQHF	TGTGCCAGCAGTTACATAGGGGGTCAGCCCCAGCATTTT
TRBD2	TRBJ2-1	TRBV29-1	.	CSAASGNYNEQFF	TGCAGCGCAGCTAGCGGGAACTACAATGAGCAGTTCTTC
.	TRBJ2-1	TRBV4-3	.	CASSQILYNEQFF	TGCGCCAGCAGCCAAATTCTTTACAATGAGCAGTTCTTC
TRBD1	TRBJ2-2	TRBV5-4	.	CASSLTGVGSGELFF	TGTGCCAGCAGCTTAACAGGGGTCGGTTCCGGGGAGCTGTTTTTT
TRBD2	TRBJ2-1	TRBV29-1	.	CSVVGLAPETTSGSYNEQFF	TGCAGCGTTGTAGGGTTGGCCCCGGAGACTACTAGCGGGTCCTACAATGAGCAGTTCTTC
.	TRBJ2-7	TRBV7-9	.	CASSRPDGTYEQYF	TGTGCCAGCAGCCGACCTGACGGGACCTACGAGCAGTACTTC
.	TRBJ2-7	TRBV30	.	CAWSVRDEQYF	TGTGCCTGGAGTGTACGGGACGAGCAGTACTTC
TRBD2	TRBJ2-7	TRBV9	.	CASSAKAGGPDEQYF	TGTGCCAGCAGCGCGAAAGCGGGAGGGCCCGACGAGCAGTACTTC
.	TRBJ1-5	TRBV4-3	.	CASSQRTGNQPQHF	TGCGCCAGCAGCCAAAGGACGGGGAATCAGCCCCAGCATTTT
TRBD2	TRBJ2-1	TRBV28	.	CASSSLAGAYDEQFF	TGTGCCAGCAGTTCCTTAGCGGGAGCTTACGATGAGCAGTTCTTC
.	TRBJ2-2	TRBV14	.	CASSQAHRGAQNTGELFF	TGTGCCAGCAGCCAAGCGCACCGGGGGGCCCAGAACACCGGGGAGCTGTTTTTT
.	TRBJ1-2	TRBV9	once	CASSVNPSRGNYGYTF	TGTGCCAGCAGCGTAAACCCCTCGAGGGGGAACTATGGCTACACCTTC
.	TRBJ2-7	TRBV10-3	.	CAIGDYRGGHEQYF	TGTGCCATCGGGGATTACAGGGGGGGTCACGAGCAGTACTTC
.	TRBJ2-1	TRBV28	.	CASSLEAGVIEQFF	TGTGCCAGCAGTTTAGAGGCAGGGGTCATTGAGCAGTTCTTC
.	TRBJ2-3	TRBV29-1	.	CSVDRGGTDTQYF	TGCAGCGTGGACCGGGGCGGCACAGATACGCAGTATTTT
.	TRBJ2-5	TRBV2	few	CASSLTEETQYF	TGTGCCAGCAGTCTGACGGAAGAGACCCAGTACTTC
TRBD2	TRBJ2-7	TRBV7-9	.	CASSFAGESGRSYEQYF	TGTGCCAGCAGCTTTGCGGGTGAGAGCGGGAGGTCCTACGAGCAGTACTTC
.	TRBJ1-2	TRBV9	.	CASSVDPGRGDGYTF	TGTGCCAGCAGCGTAGACCCGGGAAGAGGAGATGGCTACACCTTC
.	TRBJ2-2	TRBV27	few	CASSLGGGELFF	TGTGCCAGCAGTTTAGGAGGAGGGGAGCTGTTTTTT
TRBD2	TRBJ2-7	TRBV30	.	CAWMAGTSGRVGYEQYF	TGTGCCTGGATGGCCGGGACTAGCGGGAGGGTAGGCTACGAGCAGTACTTC
TRBD1	TRBJ1-5	TRBV28	.	CASTPREDRGLDSNQPQHF	TGTGCCAGCACCCCGCGGGAGGACAGGGGGCTCGATAGCAATCAGCCCCAGCATTTT
TRBD2	TRBJ2-1	TRBV7-2	.	CASSLTLADSYNEQFF	TGTGCCAGCAGCCTTACACTAGCGGATAGTTACAATGAGCAGTTCTTC
.	TRBJ1-5	TRBV28	.	CASSFRQSNQPQHF	TGTGCCAGCAGTTTCCGACAGAGCAATCAGCCCCAGCATTTT
.	TRBJ2-5	TRBV27	.	CASSLVGGKETQYF	TGTGCCAGCAGTTTAGTTGGAGGGAAAGAGACCCAGTACTTC
.	TRBJ2-5	TRBV21-1	.	CASSKEGKEREGLETQYF	TGTGCCAGCAGCAAAGAAGGAAAGGAGCGGGAGGGCCTAGAGACCCAGTACTTC
TRBD2	TRBJ2-7	TRBV28	.	CASSLFGLARSYEQYF	TGTGCCAGCAGTTTATTCGGACTAGCGAGGTCCTACGAGCAGTACTTC
.	TRBJ2-1	TRBV9	.	CASSRETQQFF	TGTGCCAGCAGTCGGGAGACCCAACAGTTCTTC
TRBD1	TRBJ1-4	TRBV28	once	CASRRPGGGEKLFF	TGTGCCAGCAGGAGACCAGGGGGAGGAGAAAAACTGTTTTTT
.	TRBJ2-7	TRBV6-5	once	CASSYSWGASYEQYF	TGTGCCAGCAGTTACTCGTGGGGGGCCTCCTACGAGCAGTACTTC
.	TRBJ2-1	TRBV7-9	once	CASSFDLNYNEQFF	TGTGCCAGCAGCTTTGACCTAAACTACAATGAGCAGTTCTTC
.	TRBJ2-4	TRBV7-8	.	CASSFGKAVAKNIQYF	TGTGCCAGCAGCTTCGGTAAAGCGGTAGCCAAAAACATTCAGTACTTC
.	TRBJ2-3	TRBV15	.	CATSNPWGDSTDTQYF	TGTGCCACCAGCAACCCCTGGGGGGATAGCACAGATACGCAGTATTTT
TRBD2	TRBJ2-3	TRBV5-1	.	CASSKTSGRADTQYF	TGCGCCAGCAGCAAGACTAGCGGGAGGGCCGATACGCAGTATTTT